The T cell receptor beta chain under discussion was sequenced for a study of CD8+ T cells in alopecia areata. Study as a whole: Severity scores in treated patients reflected the percentage of scalp affected.

Specified treatment: oral pan-JAK inhibitor, 5-10 mg twice daily. Trimming at V came to 10 bases and at J to 5 bases, leaving 10 bases not matched to a gene. Per germline, CDR1 SEHNR and CDR2 FQNEAQ (reference sequence). CDR3 size: 13 residues. Reverse transcription of extracted RNA yielded cDNA, which provided the sequencing template. The protocol was immunoSEQ multiplex PCR, while the TCRdb copy is restricted to in-frame clones and leaves out a portion. This sample has 100,000 to 150,000 clones; less than 75% occur once, and the top ten carry approximately 29%. This sample comprised CD8+ T cells sorted from blood, obtained at week 4, from a patient treated with tofacitinib. The chain employs TRBV7-9 and TRBJ1-2; 7 bases fit TRBD1. The TCR sequence derives from a human donor with alopecia areata. CDR3 sequence (DNA): TGTGCCACCTCGGGGGACAGCGAGTATGGCTACACCTTC. It specifies CATSGDSEYGYTF. The full variable domain, with the rest looked up from reference TRBV7-9 and TRBJ1-2, is DTGVSQNPRHKITKRGQNVTFRCDPISEHNRLYWYRQTLGQGPEFLTYFQNEAQLEKSRLLSDRFSAERPKGSFSTLEIQRTEQGDSAMYLCATSGDSEYGYTFGSGTRLTVV.